This T cell receptor (beta chain) was retrieved from a study of blood T cell repertoires in COVID-19 (dated by TCRdb to 2018 to 2021). About the study as a whole: The collaborator samples originated in the United States, Italy and Spain and spanned the acute and convalescent phases of COVID-19. HLA class I and class II types, where available, came from metadata supplied by the sample provider rather than from assay-based typing. Sample metadata almost always included a de-identified subject ID, COVID-19 status, age in years and sex. The repertoires were released in a freely available public database meant as a resource for research on the immune response to SARS-CoV-2. The samples were drawn from two sources: the first 160 participants of the ongoing ImmuneRACE study, and fewer than 1,500 subjects contributed by 6 global collaborators. The prospective study material was composed of cDNA or gDNA derived from T cells, B-cell-depleted T cells, or PBMCs. Deeply sampled blood TCRbeta repertoires from subjects exposed to, actively infected with, or recovered from COVID-19 were included in the dataset.

As for this clone: The specificity of this receptor is unknown. There are no base qualities to consult, and no much larger clone falls within one base.

Broad study findings and their caveats: The quantity of clinical and demographic metadata differed by source and by participant and was supplied without curation.

One collaborating source in Seattle enrolled patients during active infection and followed them longitudinally through the course of disease. Collaborating institutions collected whole blood in K2EDTA tubes following their own protocols. For TCRbeta analysis, collaborators shipped samples as frozen whole blood, isolated PBMCs, or DNA extracted from either of those sample types. TCRbeta CDR3 regions were amplified from genomic DNA using the immunoSEQ Assay, a bias-controlled multiplex PCR. The authors' pipeline ran thus. The number of nucleated cells in each sample was estimated by amplification of reference gene primers within the assay. To quantify the absolute abundance of each unique TCRbeta CDR3 rearrangement, sequence reads were collapsed and filtered. For each sample, productive Simpson clonality was calculated by taking the square root of Simpson's diversity index across productive rearrangements. TCRdb obtained this table from immuneACCESS and retained in-frame rearrangements with V and J assigned. These tables miss some clones; where compared with another copy, unresolved V genes account for less than half of the shortfall, and the remainder is unexplained. The V and J calls and the clone size are those of that table, but D and trimming were determined from the DNA. For this sample there are approximately 210,000 clones; 85% to 95% appear just once. The ten largest make up roughly 0.7% of the sample.

V lost 5 bases and J lost 4 bases, and the count of bases not matched to a germline gene is 8. Sequences SGHNT (CDR1) and YYREEE (CDR2) are obtained from the germline V gene (reference sequence). Measured from the cysteine to the phenylalanine, the CDR3 is 15 residues long. Solely the CDR3 DNA is kept, with 45 bases framed from the first base. The sequence links TRBV5-4 to TRBJ1-1, and 10 junctional nucleotides match TRBD1. The sequenced material came from peripheral blood. The origin of this receptor is a man aged 25-45 years with COVID-19, enrolled during active disease. The CDR3 protein sequence reads: CASRGYRDRGTEAFF. The DNA sequence follows: TGTGCCAGCAGGGGGTACCGGGACAGGGGCACTGAAGCTTTCTTT.